The 21 T cell receptor beta chains listed next were all sequenced from one sample in a study of T cell responses to AZD1222 COVID-19 vaccine. TCRdb keeps only in-frame clones here, not all; method: immunoSEQ multiplex PCR. The table shows around 130,000 clones, with approximately 90% occurring only once. The sample consisted of peripheral blood, taken 28 days after the second dose of the MenACWY control vaccine. These receptors all come from an adult who received the MenACWY meningococcal vaccine as a control.

The DNA for the CDR3 is TGTGCTAGTGGTTTGGTAACAGGTCGTTTATGGTATGGCTACACCTTC. Protein: CASGLVTGRLWYGYTF. The chain is built from TRBV12-5 and TRBJ1-2, with D tentatively TRBD1 (5 bases). V lost 0 bases to trimming and J lost 5 bases, with 16 bases between them. CDR1 and CDR2 (germline): LGHNT, FRNRAP. This CDR3 has 16 amino acids.

The chain has TRBV29-1 and TRBJ1-5, with a tentative D call TRBD1 (6 bases). This CDR3 region has 13 residues. V dropped 4 bases and J dropped 5 bases, with 12 bases sitting between them. Germline CDR1 reads SQVTM; CDR2 reads ANQGSEA. In DNA, the CDR3 is TGCAGCGTTGGACAGGAGAGTCATCAGCCCCAGCATTTT. The encoded protein is CSVGQESHQPQHF.

This rearrangement joins TRBV9 to TRBJ2-2; no clear D. V lost 0 bases and J 0 bases, leaving 9 bases between the germline ends. The CDR3 runs to 16 residues. Germline V gene lookup returns CDR1 SGDLS and CDR2 YYNGEE. This CDR3 is CASSVDGVANTGELFF. As DNA, the CDR3 is TGTGCCAGCAGCGTAGACGGCGTGGCGAACACCGGGGAGCTGTTTTTT.

V and J are TRBV7-2 and TRBJ2-1; D perhaps matches TRBD2 (6 bases). CDR3 length: 16 residues. Germline CDR1 and CDR2: SGHTA and FQGNSA. V lost 8 bases and J 1 base, leaving 18 bases between the germline ends. The chain's CDR3 is CASASPGGLSYNEQFF. The CDR3 DNA sequence: TGTGCCAGCGCCAGTCCCGGGGGTCTTTCCTACAATGAGCAGTTCTTC.

DNA of the CDR3: TGTGCCAGCAGTTTGGTAGCGGGAGGGCGATACGAGCAGTACTTC. Its translation: CASSLVAGGRYEQYF. V gene TRBV27 combines with J gene TRBJ2-7, with TRBD2 identical over 11 bases. Germline CDR1 is MNHEY and CDR2 is SMNVEV (reference sequence). Losses at the gene ends were 3 bases for V and 4 bases for J; bases not matched to a gene: 5. This CDR3 has 15 amino acids.

This chain joins TRBV2 and TRBJ2-7; 9 nucleotides agree with TRBD1. CDR1 and CDR2 (germline): SNHLY, FYNNEI. The CDR3 contains 14 residues. The trim removed 7 bases at V and 2 bases at J, leaving 6 bases unmatched. CDR3 residues: CASTPDRGTYEQYF. The DNA of the CDR3 is TGTGCCAGCACTCCGGACAGGGGAACCTACGAGCAGTACTTC. The entire variable domain, with the rest obtained from reference TRBV2 and TRBJ2-7, is as follows: EPEVTQTPSHQVTQMGQEVILRCVPISNHLYFYWYRQILGQKVEFLVSFYNNEISEKSEIFDDQFSVERPDGSNFTLKIRSTKLEDSAMYFCASTPDRGTYEQYFGPGTRLTVT.

The V call is TRBV18, the J call TRBJ2-2; D is unclear. CDR3 length: 16 residues. Per germline, CDR1 KGHSH and CDR2 LQKENI. The V end lost 3 bases, the J end lost 4 bases, and 15 bases lay between the germline ends. DNA of the CDR3: TGTGCCAGCTCACCGGCAGGAGCTACGGGCACCGGGGAGCTGTTTTTT. This gives the protein CASSPAGATGTGELFF.

This chain uses TRBV6-2 or TRBV6-3 with TRBJ2-3; 8 bases are a match to TRBD2. The ends lost 4 bases at V and 0 bases at J; junction bases unmatched: 3. The CDR3 sequence is 15 residues long. CDR1 and CDR2 from the germline V gene are MNHEY and SVGEGT. The CDR3 DNA reads TGTGCCAGCAGTTTCAGCGGGGGTAGCACAGATACGCAGTATTTT. Its protein is CASSFSGGSTDTQYF.

This chain joins TRBV5-5 and TRBJ2-7, with 12 bases matching TRBD2. The CDR3 has 18 residues. Germline-derived CDR1 and CDR2 are SGHKS and YYEKEE (reference sequence). The J segment lost 0 bases and the V segment lost 4 bases, leaving 11 bases of the junction unmatched. Here the CDR3 reads CASSQDRGLAGTSYEQYF. Here the CDR3 DNA reads TGTGCCAGCAGCCAGGACAGGGGACTAGCGGGCACCTCCTACGAGCAGTACTTC.

This clone was found once. The chain uses TRBV5-6 and TRBJ1-5; D perhaps matches TRBD1 (5 bases). Trimming took 0 bases from V and 4 from J, leaving 14 bases between them. There are 16 residues in the CDR3. The V gene's germline CDR1 is SGHDT and CDR2 YYEEEE. The CDR3 DNA reads TGTGCCAGCAGCTTGGAAGGGACGGGGCTTAATCAGCCCCAGCATTTT. Protein sequence: CASSLEGTGLNQPQHF.

The chain combines TRBV4-1 with TRBJ2-2; tentatively, D is TRBD1 or TRBD2 (5 bases each). Trimming shortened V by 4 bases and J by 2 bases, and 17 bases separated the two germline ends. This CDR3 is 17 amino acids long. Per germline, CDR1 MGHRA and CDR2 YSYEKL. The CDR3: CASSPPAGGINTGELFF. In DNA form, the CDR3 reads TGCGCCAGCAGCCCCCCAGCTGGGGGAATCAACACCGGGGAGCTGTTTTTT.

This chain joins TRBV4-1 and TRBJ2-7, with D perhaps being TRBD1 or TRBD2 (5 bases each). Per the germline V gene, CDR1 is MGHRA and CDR2 is YSYEKL. The V and J ends lost 2 bases and 4 bases respectively, with 15 bases between them. The CDR3 totals 15 residues. The CDR3 nucleotides read TGCGCCAGCAGCCAACTAATGGGGGAGACTTACGAGCAGTACTTC. It codes for CASSQLMGETYEQYF.

The J gene is TRBJ2-2, the V gene TRBV6-2 or TRBV6-3, with no clear D. CDR3 length: 16 amino acids. V lost 2 bases to trimming and J lost 4 bases, with 14 bases between them. Germline-derived CDR1 and CDR2 are MNHEY and SVGEGT. CDR3 sequence reads: CASSYARARSTGELFF. DNA of the CDR3: TGTGCCAGCAGTTACGCTAGGGCCAGGAGCACCGGGGAGCTGTTTTTT.

The chain links TRBV7-3 to TRBJ2-3; the match to TRBD2 covers 14 bases. CDR1 is SGHTA, CDR2 FQGTGA, per germline. J was trimmed by 6 bases and V by 5 bases; bases with no gene match: 19. This CDR3 spans 20 amino acids. The CDR3 sequence is CASSPLGLAGDRVGTDTQYF. The DNA for the CDR3 is TGTGCCAGCAGCCCCCTGGGACTAGCGGGAGATCGGGTGGGGACTGATACGCAGTATTTT.

The V call is TRBV5-5, the J call TRBJ1-5, with TRBD1 as a possible D gene (5 bases). The germline gives CDR1 SGHKS, CDR2 YYEKEE (reference sequence). Trimming took 4 bases from V and 2 from J, leaving 10 bases between them. This CDR3 comprises 14 residues. The CDR3 region is CASSAMGGNQPQHF. The CDR3 DNA is TGTGCCAGCAGCGCGATGGGGGGCAATCAGCCCCAGCATTTT.

The chain has TRBV7-8 and TRBJ1-5; 9 bases agree with TRBD1. The CDR3 covers 16 residues. With V trimmed by 4 bases and J by 5 bases, 9 bases remained unmatched. Germline CDR1 and CDR2: SGHVS and FQNEAQ. CDR3 in DNA: TGTGCCAGCAGCTCCCGGACAGGGGCAGGGTATCAGCCCCAGCATTTT. Encoded protein: CASSSRTGAGYQPQHF.

The genes are TRBV29-1 and TRBJ2-1; D might be TRBD2 (6 bases). The CDR3 consists of 14 residues. V shed 7 bases and J shed 4 bases, with 17 bases lying between them. Germline V gene lookup returns CDR1 SQVTM and CDR2 ANQGSEA. The CDR3 protein is CSAPGTGGYNEQFF. In nucleotides, the CDR3 is TGCAGCGCCCCCGGGACTGGAGGGTACAATGAGCAGTTCTTC.

V gene TRBV7-3 combines with J gene TRBJ2-1; weak D call: TRBD2 (5 bases). Deletions cut 4 bases from V and 0 bases from J, with 19 bases between. Per the germline V gene, CDR1 is SGHTA and CDR2 is FQGTGA. The CDR3 length is 18 residues. The CDR3: CASSSPGLPKFSYNEQFF. DNA for the CDR3: TGTGCCAGCAGCTCCCCAGGACTTCCTAAATTCTCCTACAATGAGCAGTTCTTC.

This CDR3 is CASGHLGQPQHF. The CDR3, as DNA: TGTGCCAGCGGCCACCTTGGACAGCCCCAGCATTTT. The chain uses TRBV12-3 or TRBV12-4 and TRBJ1-5; no definite D call. This CDR3 has 12 amino acids. The V end lost 8 bases, the J end lost 7 bases, and 12 bases lay between the germline ends.

This chain uses TRBV7-8 with TRBJ2-5, with TRBD2 matching 11 bases. Germline values: CDR1 SGHVS, CDR2 FQNEAQ. The CDR3 covers 16 residues. J lost 5 bases, V lost 5 bases, and 10 bases had no gene match. The CDR3 nucleotides read TGTGCCAGCAGCCCCTATAGCGGGGGGGCCGGGGAGACCCAGTACTTC. It codes for CASSPYSGGAGETQYF.

The V call is TRBV29-1, the J call TRBJ1-2; 7 bases line up with TRBD1. The CDR3 loop spans 13 amino acids. V was pared by 4 bases and J by 6 bases, with 8 bases of the junction left unmatched. Germline V gives CDR1 SQVTM, CDR2 ANQGSEA. In DNA, the CDR3 is TGCAGCGTTGTAGGGGGACAGTTCCATGGCTACACCTTC. It is translated as CSVVGGQFHGYTF.